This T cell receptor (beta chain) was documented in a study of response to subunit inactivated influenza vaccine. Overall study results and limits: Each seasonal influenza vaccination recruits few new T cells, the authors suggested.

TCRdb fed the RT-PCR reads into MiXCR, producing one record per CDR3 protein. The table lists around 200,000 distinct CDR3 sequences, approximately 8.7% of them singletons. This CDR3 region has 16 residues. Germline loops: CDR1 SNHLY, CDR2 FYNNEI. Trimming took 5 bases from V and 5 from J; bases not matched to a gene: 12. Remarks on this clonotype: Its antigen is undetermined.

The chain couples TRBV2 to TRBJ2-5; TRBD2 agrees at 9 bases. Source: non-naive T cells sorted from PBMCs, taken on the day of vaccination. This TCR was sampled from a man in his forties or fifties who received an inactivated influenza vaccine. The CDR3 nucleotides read TGTGCCAGCAGTCGGGATCTCAGCGGGAGGCGGGAGACCCAGTACTTC. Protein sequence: CASSRDLSGRRETQYF.